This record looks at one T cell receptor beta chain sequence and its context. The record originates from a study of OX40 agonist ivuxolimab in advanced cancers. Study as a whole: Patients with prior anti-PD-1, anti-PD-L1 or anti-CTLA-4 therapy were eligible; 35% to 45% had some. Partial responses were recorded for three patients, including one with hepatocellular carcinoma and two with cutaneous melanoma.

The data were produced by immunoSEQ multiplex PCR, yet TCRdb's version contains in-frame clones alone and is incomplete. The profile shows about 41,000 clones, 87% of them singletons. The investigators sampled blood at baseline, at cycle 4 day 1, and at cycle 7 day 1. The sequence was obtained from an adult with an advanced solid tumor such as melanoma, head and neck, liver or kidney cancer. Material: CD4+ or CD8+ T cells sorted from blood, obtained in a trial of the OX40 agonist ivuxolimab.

The CDR3 here is CASRTGGDEQYF. In DNA, the CDR3 is TGTGCCAGCAGAACAGGGGGCGACGAGCAGTACTTC. The chain couples TRBV6-1 to TRBJ2-7, with TRBD1 matching over 9 bases. CDR3 length equals 12 residues. The germline gives CDR1 MNHNS, CDR2 SASEGT. V gave up 6 bases and J gave up 5 bases; unmatched junction bases: 2.